This T cell receptor (beta chain) originates from a study of beta chain features in type 1 diabetes. Study-level information: Across every sample, 100 million to 130 million sorted cells were examined in total. Study-level results: Junctions at VDJ sites from type 1 diabetes patients had fewer insertions and more deletions. The naive, central memory and Treg TCRB repertoires looked more alike in patients than they did in healthy donors. Equally in patients and controls, PCR might preferentially amplify shorter templates.

CDR1 LNHDA and CDR2 SQIVND come from the germline V gene (reference sequence). V was clipped by 5 bases and J by 3 bases; unmatched bases: 9. This CDR3 is built from 15 residues. The sequenced template was cDNA made from the entire isolated RNA. Libraries were prepared by immunoSEQ multiplex PCR; TCRdb keeps only in-frame clonotypes and omits some of them. The sample contains about 360,000 clones, 10% to 15% of which appear only once. This clone was recorded a few times. The antigen is undetermined. The receptor's source is a man between 18 and 29 years old in good health. Sample: naive CD4+ T cells from blood. The rearrangement joins TRBV19 to TRBJ2-7, with 8 bases that match TRBD1. The CDR3 reads CASSPQTGALYEQYF. The CDR3 coding sequence is TGTGCCAGTAGTCCCCAGACAGGGGCCCTCTACGAGCAGTACTTC.